This record covers a single TCR beta chain. Its target is unknown. All of the isolated RNA was reverse transcribed, so expressed TCRB transcripts were sequenced. The table came from immunoSEQ multiplex PCR; TCRdb's copy has only in-frame clones and leaves some out. This repertoire shows 680,000 or so clones, around an eighth found once; its top ten account for 0.022%. The data derive from a study of beta chain features in type 1 diabetes. Study-wide points: Shorter TCRB CDR3s, moderately but significantly so, marked every one of the four CD4+ subsets in Type 1 diabetes patients.

This CDR3 is 15 amino acids long. V shed 1 base, J shed 4 bases, and the junction held 3 bases outside the gene matches. Germline CDR1 MGHRA, CDR2 YSYEKL. Blood was collected once per donor into heparin, averaging around 0.11 L. V gene TRBV4-1 combines with J gene TRBJ2-5, with 10 bases aligning to TRBD1. Specimen: naive CD4+ T cells from blood. The TCR originated in a man between 18 and 35 years old with type 1 diabetes. CDR3: CASSQGDRGGETQYF. The CDR3 DNA follows: TGCGCCAGCAGCCAAGGGGACAGGGGAGGAGAGACCCAGTACTTC.